These 17 T cell receptor beta chains came from one sample sequenced in a study of blood T cells in healthy people across ages. Next came a second PCR, run for roughly 6 to 11 cycles, which used a sample-barcoded 5' primer along with a J-beta primer mix. TCRdb called the 5' RACE reads again in MiXCR, with one record for every CDR3 protein. Of 600,000 or so distinct CDR3 sequences in the sample, roughly 31% were seen once. The sequencing sample was made of blood. Receptors were obtained from a woman older than 75 in good health.

This clonotype occurred many times. The rearrangement uses TRBV5-1 and TRBJ2-3, with TRBD2 matching over 10 bases. The V gene's germline CDR1 is SGHRS and CDR2 YFSETQ. There are 17 residues in the CDR3. The V and J ends lost 4 bases and 7 bases, in that order; junction bases with no gene match: 15. CDR3 DNA sequence: TGCGCCAGCAGCCCCGCCGGGGTTAGCGGGGGGACTAATACGCAGTATTTT. As protein: CASSPAGVSGGTNTQYF.

On this clonotype: At one end the junction does not follow the germline gene, possibly because of a read error. The V gene is TRBV2, the J gene TRBJ2-7; 9 bases match TRBD1. The length of the CDR3 is 15 residues. The germline gives CDR1 SNHLY, CDR2 FYNNEI. CDR3 loop: CTSSPLGQGGYEQYF. The CDR3 region has the DNA TGTACCAGCAGTCCATTGGGACAGGGAGGCTACGAGCAGTACTTC.

The chain recombines TRBV7-6 with TRBJ2-7; 13 bases align to TRBD2. The CDR3 is 16 amino acids. J gave up 2 bases and V 3 bases, and 4 bases lay outside the gene matches. The germline V gene encodes CDR1 SGHVS and CDR2 FNYEAQ. CDR3 DNA sequence: TGTGCCAGCAGCTTGGAAGGGACTAGCGGGGCCTACGAGCAGTACTTC. Translated, it gives CASSLEGTSGAYEQYF. The full variable domain, in which reference TRBV7-6 and TRBJ2-7 provide the parts outside the CDR3, is GAGVSQSPRYKVTKRGQDVALRCDPISGHVSLYWYRQALGQGPEFLTYFNYEAQQDKSGLPNDRFSAERPEGSISTLTIQRTEQRDSAMYRCASSLEGTSGAYEQYFGPGTRLTVT.

The table lists this clonotype with many counts. The chain employs TRBV6-6 and TRBJ1-2; TRBD1 matches at 8 bases. The CDR3 is made up of 15 amino acids. From germline, CDR1 is MNHNY and CDR2 SVGAGI (reference sequence). J gave up 2 bases and V 0 bases, and 2 bases lay outside the gene matches. Here the CDR3 DNA reads TGTGCCAGCAGTTACTCCGCAGGGGGCAACTATGGCTACACCTTC. This gives the protein CASSYSAGGNYGYTF.

The chain employs TRBV28 and TRBJ2-1, with D unclear. Per germline, CDR1 MDHEN and CDR2 SYDVKM. Trimming took 1 base from V and 6 from J, leaving 7 bases between them. The CDR3 has 13 residues. CDR3 coding DNA: TGTGCCAGCAGTTTATATAGTCCCAATGAGCAGTTCTTC. Encoded protein: CASSLYSPNEQFF.

The J gene is TRBJ2-4, the V gene TRBV3-1; TRBD2 matches 7 bases. Matching the DNA end better, TRBJ2-7 makes the J call doubtful. This CDR3 spans 14 amino acids. Germline CDR1 is LGHDT and CDR2 is YNNKEL (reference sequence). In DNA form, the CDR3 reads TGTGCCAGCACCTTCGGACTAGACGCCTACGAGCAGTACTTC. Amino acids: CASTFGLDAYEQYF.

Worth noting for this clonotype: This may come from a read error, since a much larger clone is one base off. Since no conserved phenylalanine or tryptophan closes the CDR3, a read error is the likely cause. J is TRBJ1-2 and V is TRBV6-2 or TRBV6-3; 7 nucleotides line up with TRBD1. The germline V gene encodes CDR1 MNHEY and CDR2 SVGEGT. The V segment lost 6 bases and the J segment 8 bases; nucleotides outside the gene matches: 6. CDR3 length: 12 residues. The CDR3 is CASSPTGSGYTL. The CDR3 DNA reads as TGTGCCAGCAGCCCGACAGGGTCAGGCTACACCTTA.

This clonotype appeared many times. The chain uses TRBV12-3 or TRBV12-4 and TRBJ2-7; 7 bases agree with TRBD1. The CDR3 is 16 residues long. V lost 1 base to trimming and J lost 2 bases; unmatched junction nucleotides: 8. The CDR3 nucleotides are TGTGCCAGCAGTTTAGTGGCTACAGGGGCTGCCTACGAGCAGTACTTC. Translated, it gives CASSLVATGAAYEQYF.

Turning to this clonotype: A much larger clone differs by one base, so this may be a read error. J is TRBJ2-7 and V is TRBV5-1; the D is unclear. Trimming removed 4 bases at V and 7 bases at J, with 15 bases between. The V gene's germline CDR1 is SGHRS and CDR2 YFSETQ. The CDR3 sequence is 13 residues long. CDR3 region: CASSRSGSDEQYF. CDR3 nucleotides: TGCGCCAGCAGCCGGTCGGGTTCGGATGAGCAGTACTTC.

This clonotype appeared once. A much larger clonotype is one base distant, so this may be a read error. The V gene is TRBV9, the J gene TRBJ2-7; D possibly corresponds to TRBD1 (6 bases). The CDR3 is made up of 15 amino acids. CDR1 and CDR2 from the germline V gene are SGDLS and YYNGEE. The chain's CDR3 is CAGSVGEGHPLEQYF. The CDR3 DNA is TGTGCCGGCAGCGTAGGAGAGGGACATCCTTTAGAGCAGTACTTC. The full variable domain, in which reference TRBV9 and TRBJ2-7 provide the parts outside the CDR3, is DSGVTQTPKHLITATGQRVTLRCSPRSGDLSVYWYQQSLDQGLQFLIQYYNGEERAKGNILERFSAQQFPDLHSELNLSSLELGDSALYFCAGSVGEGHPLEQYFGPGTRLTVT.

In this sample, this clonotype turned up many times. This chain connects TRBV20-1 to TRBJ2-7; 8 bases are shared with TRBD1. Germline-derived CDR1 and CDR2 are DFQATT and SNEGSKA (reference sequence). This CDR3 comprises 13 residues. The V and J ends lost 2 bases and 3 bases, in that order; junction bases with no gene match: 3. The CDR3 protein is CSARSGQDYEQYF. The CDR3 region has the DNA TGCAGTGCTAGATCGGGACAGGACTACGAGCAGTACTTC.

Notes on this clonotype: A much bigger clone sits one base away, suggesting this may be a read error. This rearrangement joins TRBV12-3 or TRBV12-4 to TRBJ1-1; D is perhaps TRBD1 (5 bases). This CDR3 is 16 amino acids long. Trimming took 1 base from V and 4 from J, leaving 16 bases between them. CDR3 coding DNA: TGTGCCAGCAGTTTAGGCCAGGGAAGGGTGAGCACTGAAGCTTTCTTT. It codes for CASSLGQGRVSTEAFF.

This clonotype was recorded at least ten times. The chain combines TRBV20-1 with TRBJ1-5; TRBD1 matches 8 bases. CDR3 length: 13 residues. V lost 3 bases, J lost 7 bases, and 5 bases stayed unmatched. Looked up from germline, CDR1 is DFQATT and CDR2 is SNEGSKA (reference sequence). This chain's CDR3 is CSARGQARQPQHF. The CDR3 DNA reads as TGCAGTGCTAGGGGACAGGCCAGACAGCCCCAGCATTTT.

In this sample, this clonotype turned up many times. The chain carries TRBV5-6 and TRBJ2-7; D is perhaps TRBD1 or TRBD2 (6 bases each). There are 17 residues in the CDR3. Germline assignment: CDR1 SGHDT and CDR2 YYEEEE. Trimming cost V 10 bases and J 6 bases, with 32 bases left between them. The CDR3 region is CARWGATRNDTGLEQYF. In DNA form, the CDR3 reads TGTGCCCGTTGGGGGGCGACACGCAATGACACGGGACTCGAGCAGTACTTC.

This clonotype was seen repeatedly, ten times or more. The chain carries TRBV20-1 and TRBJ2-1; TRBD2 aligns across 11 bases. Germline assignment: CDR1 DFQATT and CDR2 SNEGSKA (reference sequence). This CDR3 has 13 residues. Trimming cost V 8 bases and J 7 bases; bases outside gene matches: 7. The CDR3 DNA follows: TGCAGTCCAAGTGGGACTAGCGGAAATGAGCAGTTCTTC. Translating it yields CSPSGTSGNEQFF.

V gene TRBV5-1 combines with J gene TRBJ1-6; the D gene is possibly TRBD1 (5 bases). Germline loops: CDR1 SGHRS, CDR2 YFSETQ. Trimming took off 4 bases at V and 10 bases at J, with 15 bases between the two ends. The CDR3 length is 14 residues. In nucleotides, the CDR3 is TGCGCCAGCAGCCCCGGGACCGTTAACTCACCCCTCCACTTT. Its protein product is CASSPGTVNSPLHF.

This clonotype has ten or more counts. V is TRBV6-2 or TRBV6-3 and J is TRBJ2-4; TRBD2 aligns across 8 bases. CDR3 size: 20 residues. CDR1 is MNHEY, CDR2 SVGEGT, per germline. Germline trimming cut 0 bases from V and 1 base from J; bases unmatched to any gene: 14. For the CDR3, the DNA is TGTGCCAGCAGTTACTCGATTAGGGCGGGGGGCGACCCCGCCAAAAACATTCAGTACTTC. Its protein product is CASSYSIRAGGDPAKNIQYF.